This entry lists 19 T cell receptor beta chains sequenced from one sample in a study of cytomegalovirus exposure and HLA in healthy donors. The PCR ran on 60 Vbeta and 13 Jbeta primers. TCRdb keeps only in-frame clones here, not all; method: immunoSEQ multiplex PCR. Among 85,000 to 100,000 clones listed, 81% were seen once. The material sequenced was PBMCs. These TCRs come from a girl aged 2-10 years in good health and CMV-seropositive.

In DNA, the CDR3 is TGTGCCAGCAGCCAGGGCGGCAACACTGAAGCTTTCTTT. Translating it yields CASSQGGNTEAFF. The chain links TRBV6-6 to TRBJ1-1; D possibly corresponds to TRBD1 (5 bases). Germline CDR1 reads MNHNY; CDR2 reads SVGAGI (reference sequence). The CDR3 length is 13 residues. Trimming took off 6 bases at V and 2 bases at J, with 10 bases between the two ends.

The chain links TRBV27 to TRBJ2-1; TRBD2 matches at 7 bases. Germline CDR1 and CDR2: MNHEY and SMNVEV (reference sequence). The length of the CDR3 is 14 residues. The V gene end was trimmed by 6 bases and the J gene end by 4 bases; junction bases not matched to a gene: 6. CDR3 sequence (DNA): TGTGCCAGCAGAGAAAGGACTAGATACAATGAGCAGTTCTTC. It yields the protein CASRERTRYNEQFF.

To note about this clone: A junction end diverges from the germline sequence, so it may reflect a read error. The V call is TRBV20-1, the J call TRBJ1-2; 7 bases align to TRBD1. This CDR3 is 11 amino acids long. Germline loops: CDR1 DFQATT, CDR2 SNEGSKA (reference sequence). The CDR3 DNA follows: TGCAGTGCTAGAGCAGGGCAGGGGGGCCCCTTC. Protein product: CSARAGQGGPF.

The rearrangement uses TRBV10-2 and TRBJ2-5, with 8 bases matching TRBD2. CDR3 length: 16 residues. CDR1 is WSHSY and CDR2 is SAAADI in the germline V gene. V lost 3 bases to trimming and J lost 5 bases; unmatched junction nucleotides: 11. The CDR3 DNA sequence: TGCGCCAGCAGTGATTGGTCAGGCGCTAGCGGGGAGACCCAGTACTTC. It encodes CASSDWSGASGETQYF.

Written as DNA, the CDR3 is TGCAGCGCTCAACTCCTGTCCCTTTTGTCTCCAGGGGGCTATGGCTACACCTTC. This codes for CSAQLLSLLSPGGYGYTF. V usage is TRBV29-1 and J usage is TRBJ1-2; 7 positions match TRBD1. The CDR3 totals 18 residues. The V segment lost 7 bases and the J segment 4 bases; nucleotides outside the gene matches: 24. The germline CDR1 and CDR2 sequences are SQVTM and ANQGSEA.

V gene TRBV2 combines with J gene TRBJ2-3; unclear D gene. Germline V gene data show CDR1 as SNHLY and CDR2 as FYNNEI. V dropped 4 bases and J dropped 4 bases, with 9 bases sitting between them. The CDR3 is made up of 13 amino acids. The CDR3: CASSVRAPDTQYF. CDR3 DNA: TGTGCCAGCAGTGTGAGAGCCCCAGATACGCAGTATTTT.

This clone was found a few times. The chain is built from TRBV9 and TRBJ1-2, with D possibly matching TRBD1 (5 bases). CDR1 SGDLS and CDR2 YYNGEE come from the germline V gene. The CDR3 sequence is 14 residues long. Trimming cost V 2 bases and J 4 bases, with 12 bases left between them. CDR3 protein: CASSVEGQFYGYTF. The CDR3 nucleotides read TGTGCCAGCAGCGTTGAAGGACAATTCTATGGCTACACCTTC.

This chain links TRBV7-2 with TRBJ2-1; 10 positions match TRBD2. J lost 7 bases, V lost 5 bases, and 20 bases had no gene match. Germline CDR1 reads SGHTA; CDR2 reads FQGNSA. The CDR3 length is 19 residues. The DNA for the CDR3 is TGTGCCAGCAGCCCGAGACAGATCCCCCCAGCGGGAGGGTGGAATGAGCAGTTCTTC. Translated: CASSPRQIPPAGGWNEQFF.

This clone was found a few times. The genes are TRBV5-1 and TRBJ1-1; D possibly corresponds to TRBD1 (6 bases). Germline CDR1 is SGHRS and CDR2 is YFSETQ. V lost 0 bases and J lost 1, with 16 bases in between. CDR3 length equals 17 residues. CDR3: CASSLEDTGSGNTEAFF. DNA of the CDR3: TGCGCCAGCAGCTTGGAGGATACAGGGTCGGGGAACACTGAAGCTTTCTTT.

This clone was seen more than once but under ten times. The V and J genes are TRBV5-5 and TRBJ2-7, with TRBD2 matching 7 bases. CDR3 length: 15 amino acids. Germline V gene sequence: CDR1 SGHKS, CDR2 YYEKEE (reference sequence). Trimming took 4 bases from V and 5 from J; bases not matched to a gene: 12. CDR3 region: CASSPRLADFDEQYF. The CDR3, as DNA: TGTGCCAGCAGCCCCCGGCTAGCGGACTTTGACGAGCAGTACTTC.

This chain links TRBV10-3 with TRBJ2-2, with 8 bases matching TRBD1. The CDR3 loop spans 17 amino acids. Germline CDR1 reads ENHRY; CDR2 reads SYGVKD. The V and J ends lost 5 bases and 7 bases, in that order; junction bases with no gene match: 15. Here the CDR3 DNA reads TGTGCCATCAGTTCTTCAGGGGGCGATTTGGAGGGCGGGGAGCTGTTTTTT. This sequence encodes CAISSSGGDLEGGELFF.

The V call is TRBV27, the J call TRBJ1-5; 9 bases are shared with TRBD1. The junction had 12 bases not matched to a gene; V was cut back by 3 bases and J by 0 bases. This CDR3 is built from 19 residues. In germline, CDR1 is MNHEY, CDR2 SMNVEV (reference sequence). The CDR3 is CASSFLGQGRYYSNQPQHF. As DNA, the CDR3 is TGTGCCAGCAGTTTCCTCGGACAGGGGCGTTATTATAGCAATCAGCCCCAGCATTTT.

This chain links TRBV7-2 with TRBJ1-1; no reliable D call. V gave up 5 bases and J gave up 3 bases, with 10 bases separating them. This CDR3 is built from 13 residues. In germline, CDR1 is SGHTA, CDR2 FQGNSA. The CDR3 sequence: CASSAGVYTEAFF. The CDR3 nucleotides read TGTGCCAGCAGCGCGGGAGTTTACACTGAAGCTTTCTTT.

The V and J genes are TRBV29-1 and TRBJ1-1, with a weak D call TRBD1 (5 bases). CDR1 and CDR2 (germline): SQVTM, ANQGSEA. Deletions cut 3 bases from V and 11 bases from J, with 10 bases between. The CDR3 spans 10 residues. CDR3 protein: CSVEDKRAFF. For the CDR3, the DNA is TGCAGCGTTGAGGACAAGCGCGCTTTCTTT.

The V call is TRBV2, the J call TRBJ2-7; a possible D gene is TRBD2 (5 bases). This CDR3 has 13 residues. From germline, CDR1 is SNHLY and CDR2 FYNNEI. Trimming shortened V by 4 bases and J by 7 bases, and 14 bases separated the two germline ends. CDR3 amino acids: CASSAVHTGEQYF. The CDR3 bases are TGTGCCAGCAGTGCGGTTCATACGGGGGAGCAGTACTTC. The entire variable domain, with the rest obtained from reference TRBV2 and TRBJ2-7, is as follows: EPEVTQTPSHQVTQMGQEVILRCVPISNHLYFYWYRQILGQKVEFLVSFYNNEISEKSEIFDDQFSVERPDGSNFTLKIRSTKLEDSAMYFCASSAVHTGEQYFGPGTRLTVT.

This CDR3 is CASSSTTGSTYEQYF. CDR3 DNA: TGTGCCAGCAGTTCAACGACAGGGTCAACTTACGAGCAGTACTTC. The rearrangement links TRBV6-5 to TRBJ2-7; 7 bases map to TRBD1. Germline-derived CDR1 and CDR2 are MNHEY and SVGAGI. With V trimmed by 4 bases and J by 4 bases, 10 bases remained unmatched. The CDR3 runs to 15 residues.

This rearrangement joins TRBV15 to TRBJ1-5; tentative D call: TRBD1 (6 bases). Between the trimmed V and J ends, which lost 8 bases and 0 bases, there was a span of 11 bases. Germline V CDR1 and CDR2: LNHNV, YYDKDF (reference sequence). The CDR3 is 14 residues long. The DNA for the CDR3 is TGTGCCACCGGGGGCAGGAGTAGCAATCAGCCCCAGCATTTT. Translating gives CATGGRSSNQPQHF.

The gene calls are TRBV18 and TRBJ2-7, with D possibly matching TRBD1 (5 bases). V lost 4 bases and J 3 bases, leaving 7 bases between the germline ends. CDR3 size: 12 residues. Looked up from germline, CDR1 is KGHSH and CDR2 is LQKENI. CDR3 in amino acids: CASSRQHYEQYF. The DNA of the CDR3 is TGTGCCAGCTCACGACAGCACTACGAGCAGTACTTC.

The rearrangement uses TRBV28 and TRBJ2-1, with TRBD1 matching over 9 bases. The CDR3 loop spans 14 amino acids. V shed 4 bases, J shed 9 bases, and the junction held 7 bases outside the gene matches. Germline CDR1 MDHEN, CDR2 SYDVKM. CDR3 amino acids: CASSWTGTGSEQFF. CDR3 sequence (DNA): TGTGCCAGCAGTTGGACCGGGACAGGGAGTGAGCAGTTCTTC.